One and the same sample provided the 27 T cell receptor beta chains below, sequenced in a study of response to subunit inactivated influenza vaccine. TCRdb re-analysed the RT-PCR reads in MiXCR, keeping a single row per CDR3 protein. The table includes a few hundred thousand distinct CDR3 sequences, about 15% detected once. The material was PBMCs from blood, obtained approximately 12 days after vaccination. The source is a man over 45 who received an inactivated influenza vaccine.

The CDR3 nucleotides are TGTGCCAGCAGACCCGGGACTAGCGGGAGCTCCTACGAGCAGTACTTC. This translates into CASRPGTSGSSYEQYF. This sequence joins TRBV28 and TRBJ2-7, with 14 positions matching TRBD2. Looked up from germline, CDR1 is MDHEN and CDR2 is SYDVKM. V lost 6 bases to trimming and J lost 0 bases; unmatched junction nucleotides: 4. This CDR3 has 16 residues.

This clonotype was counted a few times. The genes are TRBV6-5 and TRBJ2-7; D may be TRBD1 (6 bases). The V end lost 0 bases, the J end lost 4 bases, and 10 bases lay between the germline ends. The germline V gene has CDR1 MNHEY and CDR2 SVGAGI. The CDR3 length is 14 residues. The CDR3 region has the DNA TGTGCCAGCAGTTACTCGGAAGGGGGTTACGAGCAGTACTTC. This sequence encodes CASSYSEGGYEQYF.

The CDR3 bases are TGCAGTGCTAACCCAGGGGATAGCAATCAGCCCCAGCATTTT. Its protein product is CSANPGDSNQPQHF. J is TRBJ1-5 and V is TRBV20-1, with D possibly TRBD1 on 6 matching bases. The germline V and J ends were trimmed by 4 bases and 0 bases, with 10 bases remaining between them. Looked up from germline, CDR1 is DFQATT and CDR2 is SNEGSKA (reference sequence). The CDR3 totals 14 residues.

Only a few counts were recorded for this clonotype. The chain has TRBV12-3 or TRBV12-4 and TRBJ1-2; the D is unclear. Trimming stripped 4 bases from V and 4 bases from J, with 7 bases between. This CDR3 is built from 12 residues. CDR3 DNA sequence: TGTGCCAGCAGTTCTTCCCTCTATGGCTACACCTTC. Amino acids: CASSSSLYGYTF.

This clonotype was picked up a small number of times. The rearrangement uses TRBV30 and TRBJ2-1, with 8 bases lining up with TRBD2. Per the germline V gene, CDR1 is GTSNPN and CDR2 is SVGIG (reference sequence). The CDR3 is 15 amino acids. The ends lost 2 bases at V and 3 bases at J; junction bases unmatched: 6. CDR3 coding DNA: TGTGCCTGGAGTTCGGGGGGGGGCTTCTACAATGAGCAGTTCTTC. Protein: CAWSSGGGFYNEQFF. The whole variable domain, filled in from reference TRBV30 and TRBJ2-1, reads SQTIHQWPATLVQPVGSPLSLECTVEGTSNPNLYWYRQAAGRGLQLLFYSVGIGQISSEVPQNLSASRPQDRQFILSSKKLLLSDSGFYLCAWSSGGGFYNEQFFGPGTRLTVL.

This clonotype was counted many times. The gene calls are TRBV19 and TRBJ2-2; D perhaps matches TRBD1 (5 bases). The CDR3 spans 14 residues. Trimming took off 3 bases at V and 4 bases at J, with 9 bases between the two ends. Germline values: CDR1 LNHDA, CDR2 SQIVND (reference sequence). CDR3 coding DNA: TGTGCCAGTAGTATCCAGGGCGCCACCGGGGAGCTGTTTTTT. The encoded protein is CASSIQGATGELFF.

CDR3 residues: CASSFGGAFYNEQFF. The CDR3 DNA sequence: TGCGCCAGCAGTTTCGGGGGGGCGTTCTACAATGAGCAGTTCTTC. The V gene is TRBV5-1, the J gene TRBJ2-1, with 8 bases identical to TRBD2. Germline CDR1 is SGHRS and CDR2 is YFSETQ. This CDR3 has 15 amino acids. The V gene end was trimmed by 5 bases and the J gene end by 3 bases; junction bases not matched to a gene: 7.

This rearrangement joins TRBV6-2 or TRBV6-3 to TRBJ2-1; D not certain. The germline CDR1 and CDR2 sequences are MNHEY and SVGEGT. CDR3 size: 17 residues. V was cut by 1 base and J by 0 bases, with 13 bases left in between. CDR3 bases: TGTGCCAGCAGTTACTTTCCCAAAAAGAGCTCCTACAATGAGCAGTTCTTC. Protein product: CASSYFPKKSSYNEQFF.

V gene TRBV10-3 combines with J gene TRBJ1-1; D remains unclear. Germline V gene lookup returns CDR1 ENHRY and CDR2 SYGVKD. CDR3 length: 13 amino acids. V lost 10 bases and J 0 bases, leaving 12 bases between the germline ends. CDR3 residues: CATIPALNTEAFF. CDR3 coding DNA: TGTGCCACCATACCGGCATTGAACACTGAAGCTTTCTTT.

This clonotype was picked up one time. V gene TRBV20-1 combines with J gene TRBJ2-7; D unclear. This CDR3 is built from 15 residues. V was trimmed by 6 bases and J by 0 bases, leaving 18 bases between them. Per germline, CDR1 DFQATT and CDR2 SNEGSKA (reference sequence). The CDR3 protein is CSAPDDQRSSYEQYF. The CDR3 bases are TGCAGTGCCCCGGACGACCAGAGGAGCTCCTACGAGCAGTACTTC.

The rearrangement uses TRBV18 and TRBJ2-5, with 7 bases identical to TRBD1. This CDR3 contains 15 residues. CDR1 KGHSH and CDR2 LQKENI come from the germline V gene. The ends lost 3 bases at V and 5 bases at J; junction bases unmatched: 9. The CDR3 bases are TGTGCCAGCTCACCCGGGGACAGCATTCTTGAGACCCAGTACTTC. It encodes CASSPGDSILETQYF.

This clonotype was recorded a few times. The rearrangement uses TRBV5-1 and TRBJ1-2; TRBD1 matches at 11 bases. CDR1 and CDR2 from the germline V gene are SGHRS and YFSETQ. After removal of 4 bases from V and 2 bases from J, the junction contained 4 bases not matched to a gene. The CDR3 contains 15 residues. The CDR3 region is CASSQGQGVNYGYTF. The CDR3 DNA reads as TGCGCCAGCAGCCAGGGACAGGGGGTGAACTATGGCTACACCTTC.

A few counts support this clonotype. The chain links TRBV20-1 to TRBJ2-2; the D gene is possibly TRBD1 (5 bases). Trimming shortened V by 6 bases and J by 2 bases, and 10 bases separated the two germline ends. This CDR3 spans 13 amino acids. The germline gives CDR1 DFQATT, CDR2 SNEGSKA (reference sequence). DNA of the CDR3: TGCAGTGCCGAGGACATCAACACCGGGGAGCTGTTTTTT. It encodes CSAEDINTGELFF.

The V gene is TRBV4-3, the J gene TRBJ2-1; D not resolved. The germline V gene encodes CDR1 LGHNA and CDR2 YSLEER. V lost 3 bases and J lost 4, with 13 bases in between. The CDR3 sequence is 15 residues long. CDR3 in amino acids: CASSQMGSRYNEQFF. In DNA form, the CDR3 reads TGCGCCAGCAGCCAGATGGGAAGCAGGTACAATGAGCAGTTCTTC.

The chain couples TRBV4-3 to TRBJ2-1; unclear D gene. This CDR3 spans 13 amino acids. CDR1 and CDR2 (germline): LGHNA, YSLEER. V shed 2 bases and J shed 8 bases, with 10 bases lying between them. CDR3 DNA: TGCGCCAGCAGCCAACGCATCTGGGATGAGCAGTTCTTC. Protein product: CASSQRIWDEQFF.

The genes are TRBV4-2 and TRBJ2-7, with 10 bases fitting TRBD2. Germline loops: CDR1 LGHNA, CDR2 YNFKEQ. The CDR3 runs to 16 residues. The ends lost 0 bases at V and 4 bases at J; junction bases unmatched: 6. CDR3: CASSQDQAGGLYEQYF. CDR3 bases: TGTGCCAGCAGCCAAGATCAAGCGGGAGGGCTTTACGAGCAGTACTTC.

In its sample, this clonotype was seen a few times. The CDR3 reads CASSLVASGTNEQFF. The CDR3 nucleotides read TGTGCCAGCAGCTTAGTGGCTAGCGGGACCAATGAGCAGTTCTTC. The chain carries TRBV7-2 and TRBJ2-1; 9 bases are a match to TRBD2. CDR1 and CDR2 (germline): SGHTA, FQGNSA. Trimming removed 1 base from V and 6 bases from J; junction bases left unmatched: 4. This CDR3 region has 15 residues.

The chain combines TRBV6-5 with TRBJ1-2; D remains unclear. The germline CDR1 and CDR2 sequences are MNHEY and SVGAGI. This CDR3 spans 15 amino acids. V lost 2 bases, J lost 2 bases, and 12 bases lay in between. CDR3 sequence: CASSYRININYGYTF. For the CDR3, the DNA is TGTGCCAGCAGTTACAGGATTAACATCAACTATGGCTACACCTTC.

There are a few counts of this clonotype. The CDR3 spells CAISESSGGSQPQHF. CDR3 in DNA: TGTGCCATCAGTGAGTCATCGGGGGGGTCTCAGCCCCAGCATTTT. The V gene is TRBV10-3, the J gene TRBJ1-5; D is possibly TRBD1 (5 bases). Germline V CDR1 and CDR2: ENHRY, SYGVKD. V lost 0 bases and J 6 bases, leaving 12 bases between the germline ends. This CDR3 region has 15 residues.

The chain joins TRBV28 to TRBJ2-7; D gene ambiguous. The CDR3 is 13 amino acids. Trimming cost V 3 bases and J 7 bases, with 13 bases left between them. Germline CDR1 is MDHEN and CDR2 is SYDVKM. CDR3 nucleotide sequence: TGTGCCAGCAGTTTGGTTGGGTCGCGGGAGCAGTACTTC. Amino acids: CASSLVGSREQYF. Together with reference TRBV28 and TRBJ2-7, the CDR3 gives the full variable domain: DVKVTQSSRYLVKRTGEKVFLECVQDMDHENMFWYRQDPGLGLRLIYFSYDVKMKEKGDIPEGYSVSREKKERFSLILESASTNQTSMYLCASSLVGSREQYFGPGTRLTVT.

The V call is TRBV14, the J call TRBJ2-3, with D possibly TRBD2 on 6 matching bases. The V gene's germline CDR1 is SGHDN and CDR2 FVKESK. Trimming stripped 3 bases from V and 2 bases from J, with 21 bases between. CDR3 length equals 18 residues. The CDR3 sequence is CASSHLTPLGLNTDTQYF. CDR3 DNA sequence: TGTGCCAGCAGCCACCTAACTCCCTTGGGACTGAACACAGATACGCAGTATTTT.

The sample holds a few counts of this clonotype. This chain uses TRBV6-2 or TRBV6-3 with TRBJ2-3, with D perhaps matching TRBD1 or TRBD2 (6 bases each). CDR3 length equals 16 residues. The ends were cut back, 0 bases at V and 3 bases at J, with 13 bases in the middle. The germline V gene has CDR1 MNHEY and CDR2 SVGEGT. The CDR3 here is CASSYSSTGRTDTQYF. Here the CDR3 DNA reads TGTGCCAGCAGTTACTCGTCAACAGGGAGGACAGATACGCAGTATTTT.

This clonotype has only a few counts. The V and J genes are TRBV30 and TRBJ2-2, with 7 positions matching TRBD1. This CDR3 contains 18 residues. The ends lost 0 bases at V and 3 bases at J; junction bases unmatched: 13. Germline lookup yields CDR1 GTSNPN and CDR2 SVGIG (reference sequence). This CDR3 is CAWSVRRSGQVYTGELFF. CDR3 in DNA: TGTGCCTGGAGTGTACGGAGATCAGGACAGGTATACACCGGGGAGCTGTTTTTT.

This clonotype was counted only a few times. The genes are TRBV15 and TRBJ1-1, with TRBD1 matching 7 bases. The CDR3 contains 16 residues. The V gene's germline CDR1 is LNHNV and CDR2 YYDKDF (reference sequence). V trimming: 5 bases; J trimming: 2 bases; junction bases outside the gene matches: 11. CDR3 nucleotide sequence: TGTGCCACCAGCCAACGACAGGGCGGGGGCAACACTGAAGCTTTCTTT. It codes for CATSQRQGGGNTEAFF.

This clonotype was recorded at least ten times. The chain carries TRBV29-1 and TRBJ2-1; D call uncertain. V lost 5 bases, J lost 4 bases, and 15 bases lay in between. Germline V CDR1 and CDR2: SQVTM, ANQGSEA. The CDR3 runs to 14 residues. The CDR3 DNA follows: TGCAGCGTTAATTTTCAGGAGAGATACAATGAGCAGTTCTTC. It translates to CSVNFQERYNEQFF.

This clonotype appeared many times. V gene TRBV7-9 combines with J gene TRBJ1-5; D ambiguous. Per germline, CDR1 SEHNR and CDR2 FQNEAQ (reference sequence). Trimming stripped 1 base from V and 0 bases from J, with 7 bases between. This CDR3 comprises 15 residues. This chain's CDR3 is CASSLGASSNQPQHF. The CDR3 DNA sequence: TGTGCCAGCAGCTTAGGTGCCAGTAGCAATCAGCCCCAGCATTTT. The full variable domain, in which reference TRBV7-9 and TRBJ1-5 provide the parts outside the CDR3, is DTGVSQNPRHKITKRGQNVTFRCDPISEHNRLYWYRQTLGQGPEFLTYFQNEAQLEKSRLLSDRFSAERPKGSFSTLEIQRTEQGDSAMYLCASSLGASSNQPQHFGDGTRLSIL.

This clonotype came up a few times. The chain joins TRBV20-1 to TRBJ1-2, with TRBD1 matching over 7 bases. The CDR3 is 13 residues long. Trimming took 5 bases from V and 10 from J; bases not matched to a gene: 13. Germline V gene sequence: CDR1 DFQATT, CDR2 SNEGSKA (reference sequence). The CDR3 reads CSAEIPGQRDYTF. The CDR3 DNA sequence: TGCAGTGCTGAGATTCCGGGACAGAGGGACTACACCTTC.